The clone carrying this TCR beta chain was counted once. This sample is part of a study of blood T cell repertoires in COVID-19. Study-wide background: Acute and convalescent COVID-19 samples came from the United States, Italy and Spain. The cDNA or gDNA used as material had been derived from T cells, B-cell-depleted T cells, or PBMCs.

Per the authors' pipeline: For nucleated cells, counts were estimated from reference gene primer amplification. Sequencing used immunoSEQ multiplex PCR; TCRdb keeps in-frame clones, though not all of them. V, J and clone size reflect that table, while D and trimming were determined from the DNA. The sample lists roughly 160,000 clones, 84% occurring once. The receptor comes from a man aged 18 to 29 with active or convalescent COVID-19. Specimen: peripheral blood.

The CDR3 bases are TGTGCCACCGGACAGGGGGGGATCCAGGACCAAGAGACCCAGTACTTC. Its protein product is CATGQGGIQDQETQYF. The rearrangement uses TRBV24-1 and TRBJ2-5; 10 bases agree with TRBD1. Trimming at V came to 9 bases and at J to 0 bases, leaving 9 bases not matched to a gene. The CDR3 loop spans 16 amino acids. Germline CDR1 is KGHDR and CDR2 is SFDVKD.